This TCR beta chain is from a study of T cells in Graves' hyperthyroidism and ophthalmopathy. Many counts were recorded for this clonotype. Its antigen remains unidentified. Regarding the study as a whole: Appearing also in blood were most of the thyroid clonotypes expanded above 0.001.

In germline, CDR1 is MNHNS, CDR2 SASEGT. The CDR3 length is 13 residues. V shed 10 bases and J 3 bases; nucleotides not matched to a gene: 8. Amplified TCR beta CDR3 regions derived from RNA transcripts. A first-round RT-PCR of the TCR CDR3 used the HTBI primer set. TCRdb reprocessed the multiplex PCR reads with MiXCR, giving one entry per CDR3 protein. The sample carries hundreds of thousands of distinct CDR3 sequences, around 13% recorded once. The rearrangement joins TRBV6-1 to TRBJ2-7; 8 positions agree with TRBD2. The TCR sequence derives from a woman aged 18-30 years with Graves' hyperthyroidism. Sequenced: blood. CDR3 in amino acids: CAISAGVVYEQYF. The DNA of the CDR3 is TGTGCCATTTCAGCGGGAGTCGTCTACGAGCAGTACTTC.